This T cell receptor beta chain was found in a study of cytomegalovirus exposure and HLA in healthy donors. Findings and caveats of the study: Apparent HLA restriction characterized most CMV-associated TCR beta chains in a later analysis. In a later analysis, several top co-occurrence clusters appeared linked to parvovirus B19, influenza, CMV and Epstein-Barr virus. Most TCRs appeared rarely, but some public TCRs recurred in many donors.

The PCR was carried out with 60 Vbeta primers and 13 Jbeta primers. Using immunoSEQ multiplex PCR, the repertoire was profiled, and TCRdb retains in-frame clones only, with some absent. Of about 150,000 clones in the sample, 77% are singletons; the top ten hold 1.4% to 1.5%. Per germline, CDR1 PRHDT and CDR2 FYEKMQ (reference sequence). The CDR3 covers 17 residues. V shed 5 bases and J 3 bases; nucleotides not matched to a gene: 14. With respect to this clone: Its antigen is still unknown.

Donors had nominal health at sampling but likely had unrecorded immune exposures. This clonotype was sampled from a woman in her 30s in good health and CMV-seropositive. Sequencing was done on a sample of PBMCs. The chain recombines TRBV13 with TRBJ2-3, with 7 bases matching TRBD1. The CDR3 sequence is CASSPNKQGKWTDTQYF. CDR3 bases: TGTGCCAGCAGCCCAAACAAACAGGGGAAGTGGACAGATACGCAGTATTTT.